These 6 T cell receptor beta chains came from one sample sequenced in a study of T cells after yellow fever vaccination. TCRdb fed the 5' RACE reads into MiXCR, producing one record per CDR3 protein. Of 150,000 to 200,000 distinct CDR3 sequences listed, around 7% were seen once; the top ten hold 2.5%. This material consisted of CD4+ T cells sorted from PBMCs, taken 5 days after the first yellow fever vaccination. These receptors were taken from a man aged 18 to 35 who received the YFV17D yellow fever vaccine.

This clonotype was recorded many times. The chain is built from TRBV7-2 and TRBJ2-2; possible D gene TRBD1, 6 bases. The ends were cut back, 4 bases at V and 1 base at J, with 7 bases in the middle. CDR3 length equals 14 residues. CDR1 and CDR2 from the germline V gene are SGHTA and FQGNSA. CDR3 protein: CASSSGQNTGELFF. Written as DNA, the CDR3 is TGTGCCAGCAGCTCGGGACAGAACACCGGGGAGCTGTTTTTT.

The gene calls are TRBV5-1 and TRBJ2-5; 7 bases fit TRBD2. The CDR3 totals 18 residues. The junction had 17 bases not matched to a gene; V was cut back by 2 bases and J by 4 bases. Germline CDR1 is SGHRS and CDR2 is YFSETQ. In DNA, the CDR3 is TGCGCCAGCAGCTTTACTCCCCGGGGCGCGAGCGGGGCAGAGACCCAGTACTTC. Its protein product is CASSFTPRGASGAETQYF.

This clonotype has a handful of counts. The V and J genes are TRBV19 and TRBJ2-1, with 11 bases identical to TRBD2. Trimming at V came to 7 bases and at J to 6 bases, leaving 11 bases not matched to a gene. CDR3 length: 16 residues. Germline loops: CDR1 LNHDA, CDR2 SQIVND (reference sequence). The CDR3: CASNDPRGLAANEQFF. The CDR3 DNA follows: TGTGCCAGTAACGACCCAAGGGGACTAGCGGCCAATGAGCAGTTCTTC.

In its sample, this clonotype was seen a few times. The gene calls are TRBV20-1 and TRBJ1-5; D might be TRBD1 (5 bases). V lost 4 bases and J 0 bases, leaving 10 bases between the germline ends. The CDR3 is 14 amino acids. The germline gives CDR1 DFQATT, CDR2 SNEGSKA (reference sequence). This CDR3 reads CSAMQGNSNQPQHF. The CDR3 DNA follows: TGCAGTGCTATGCAGGGAAATAGCAATCAGCCCCAGCATTTT.

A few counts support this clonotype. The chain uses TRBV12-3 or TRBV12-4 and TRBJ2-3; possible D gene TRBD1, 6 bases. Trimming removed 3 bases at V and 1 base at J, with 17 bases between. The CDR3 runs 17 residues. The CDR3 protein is CASSLREQGFGTDTQYF. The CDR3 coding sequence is TGTGCCAGCAGTTTGAGAGAACAGGGTTTCGGCACAGATACGCAGTATTTT.

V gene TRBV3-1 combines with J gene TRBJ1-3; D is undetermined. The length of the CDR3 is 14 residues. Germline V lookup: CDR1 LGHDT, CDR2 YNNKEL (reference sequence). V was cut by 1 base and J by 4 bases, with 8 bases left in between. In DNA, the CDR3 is TGTGCCAGCAGCCAAGGGCGAGGGGGAAACACCATATATTTT. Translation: CASSQGRGGNTIYF.